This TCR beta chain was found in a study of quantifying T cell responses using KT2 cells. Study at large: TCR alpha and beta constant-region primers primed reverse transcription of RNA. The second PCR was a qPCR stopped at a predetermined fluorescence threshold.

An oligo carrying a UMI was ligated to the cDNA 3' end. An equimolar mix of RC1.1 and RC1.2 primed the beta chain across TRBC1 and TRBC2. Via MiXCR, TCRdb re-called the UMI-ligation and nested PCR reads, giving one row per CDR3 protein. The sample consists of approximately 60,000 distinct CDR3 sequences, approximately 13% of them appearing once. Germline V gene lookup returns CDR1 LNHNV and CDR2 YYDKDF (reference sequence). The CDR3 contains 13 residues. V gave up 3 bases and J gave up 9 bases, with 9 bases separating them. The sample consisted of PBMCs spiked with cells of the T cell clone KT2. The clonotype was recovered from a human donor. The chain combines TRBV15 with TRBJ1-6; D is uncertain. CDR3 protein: CATSSRATSPLHF. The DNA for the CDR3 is TGTGCCACCAGCAGCCGGGCCACTTCACCCCTCCACTTT.